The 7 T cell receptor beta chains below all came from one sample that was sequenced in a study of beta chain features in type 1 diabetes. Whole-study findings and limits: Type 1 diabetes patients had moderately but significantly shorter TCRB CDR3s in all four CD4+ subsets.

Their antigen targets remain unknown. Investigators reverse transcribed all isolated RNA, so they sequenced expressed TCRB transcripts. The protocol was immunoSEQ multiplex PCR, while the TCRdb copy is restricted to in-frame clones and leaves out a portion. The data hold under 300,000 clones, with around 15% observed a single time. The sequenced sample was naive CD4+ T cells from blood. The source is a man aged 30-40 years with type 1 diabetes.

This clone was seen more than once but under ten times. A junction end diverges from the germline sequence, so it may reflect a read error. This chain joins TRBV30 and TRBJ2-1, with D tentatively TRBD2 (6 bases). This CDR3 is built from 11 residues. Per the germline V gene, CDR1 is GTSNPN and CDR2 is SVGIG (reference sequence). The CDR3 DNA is TGTGCCTGGAGTAACCGACTAGGATGCCTCTTC. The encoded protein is CAWSNRLGCLF.

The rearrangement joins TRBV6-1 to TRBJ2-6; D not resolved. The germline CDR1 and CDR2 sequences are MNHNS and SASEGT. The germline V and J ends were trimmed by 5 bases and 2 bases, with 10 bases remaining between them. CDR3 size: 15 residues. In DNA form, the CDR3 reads TGTGCCAGCAGTCCCCGGAGTGCTGGGGCCAACGTCCTGACTTTC. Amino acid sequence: CASSPRSAGANVLTF.

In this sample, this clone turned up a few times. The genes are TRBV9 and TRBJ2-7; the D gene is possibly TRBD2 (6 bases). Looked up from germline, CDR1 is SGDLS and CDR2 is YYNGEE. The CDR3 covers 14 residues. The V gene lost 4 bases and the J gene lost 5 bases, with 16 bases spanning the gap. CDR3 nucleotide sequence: TGTGCCAGCAGCCTCTCGATAGCGGAGGACGAGCAGTACTTC. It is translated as CASSLSIAEDEQYF.

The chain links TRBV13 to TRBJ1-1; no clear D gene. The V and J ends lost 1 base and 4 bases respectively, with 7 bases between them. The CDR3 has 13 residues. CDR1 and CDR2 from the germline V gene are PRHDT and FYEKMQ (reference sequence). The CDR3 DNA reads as TGTGCCAGCAGCTTAGCTGGGTCCACTGAAGCTTTCTTT. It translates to CASSLAGSTEAFF.

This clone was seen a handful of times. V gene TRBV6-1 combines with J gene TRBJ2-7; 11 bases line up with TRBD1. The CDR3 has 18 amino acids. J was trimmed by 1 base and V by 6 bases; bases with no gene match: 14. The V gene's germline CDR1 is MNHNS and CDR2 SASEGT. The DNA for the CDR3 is TGTGCCAGCAGCGAAAAGGGACAGGGGGACTCTCCGTCCTACGAGCAGTACTTC. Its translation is CASSEKGQGDSPSYEQYF.

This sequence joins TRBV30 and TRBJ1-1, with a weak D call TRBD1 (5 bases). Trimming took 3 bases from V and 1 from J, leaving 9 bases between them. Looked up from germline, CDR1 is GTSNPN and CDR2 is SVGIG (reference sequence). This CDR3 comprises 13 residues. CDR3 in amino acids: CAWSLGANTEAFF. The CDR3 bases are TGTGCCTGGAGCTTAGGGGCGAACACTGAAGCTTTCTTT.

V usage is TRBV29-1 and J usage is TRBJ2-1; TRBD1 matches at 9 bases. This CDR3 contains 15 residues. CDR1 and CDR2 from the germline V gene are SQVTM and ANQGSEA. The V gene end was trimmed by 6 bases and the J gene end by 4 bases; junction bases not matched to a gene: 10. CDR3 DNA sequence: TGCAGCGTCCAGCCCGGGACAGGGTCGTACAATGAGCAGTTCTTC. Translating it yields CSVQPGTGSYNEQFF.